What follows are 27 T cell receptor beta chains derived from one specimen sequenced in a study of T cell responses to AZD1222 COVID-19 vaccine. TCRdb keeps only in-frame clones here, not all; method: immunoSEQ multiplex PCR. Of about 120,000 clones in the sample, roughly 90% were seen once. Sample: peripheral blood, taken 28 days after the second dose of the MenACWY control vaccine. The origin of the receptors is an adult who received the MenACWY meningococcal vaccine as a control.

This clone was recorded only once. The rearrangement joins TRBV11-1 to TRBJ2-7; perhaps TRBD2 as D (6 bases). The CDR3 loop spans 16 amino acids. V lost 5 bases, J lost 7 bases, and 24 bases lay in between. The germline CDR1 and CDR2 sequences are SGHAT and FQDESV (reference sequence). DNA for the CDR3: TGTGCCAGCAGCAAAGACGGGGACTCCCTCGAGGGGGAGCAGTACTTC. It encodes CASSKDGDSLEGEQYF.

The gene calls are TRBV7-9 and TRBJ2-1, with 7 positions matching TRBD2. V lost 5 bases and J lost 2; bases outside the gene matches: 9. The CDR3 length is 16 residues. Germline V gene data show CDR1 as SEHNR and CDR2 as FQNEAQ (reference sequence). CDR3 coding DNA: TGTGCCAGCAGCGACCAAACTAGCGATCCCTACAATGAGCAGTTCTTC. It is translated as CASSDQTSDPYNEQFF.

J is TRBJ2-1 and V is TRBV4-1; D is possibly TRBD2 (5 bases). The germline V gene has CDR1 MGHRA and CDR2 YSYEKL. V lost 3 bases and J lost 0, with 15 bases in between. This CDR3 region has 17 residues. Here the CDR3 reads CASSHATSTSSYNEQFF. CDR3 DNA sequence: TGCGCCAGCAGCCACGCTACCTCTACTAGCTCCTACAATGAGCAGTTCTTC.

The chain uses TRBV27 and TRBJ1-5, with no clear D. The CDR3 is 14 residues long. Germline assignment: CDR1 MNHEY and CDR2 SMNVEV (reference sequence). V shed 4 bases and J shed 6 bases, with 13 bases lying between them. The CDR3 loop reads CASSYTTGGQPQHF. In DNA form, the CDR3 reads TGTGCCAGCAGTTACACAACGGGTGGTCAGCCCCAGCATTTT.

This clone was detected only once. V gene TRBV6-5 combines with J gene TRBJ2-7; TRBD1 matches 7 bases. Germline trimming cut 7 bases from V and 2 bases from J; bases unmatched to any gene: 5. Germline values: CDR1 MNHEY, CDR2 SVGAGI. The CDR3 loop spans 13 amino acids. As DNA, the CDR3 is TGTGCCAGCATGAAGACAGGGACCTACGAGCAGTACTTC. Protein sequence: CASMKTGTYEQYF.

The gene calls are TRBV19 and TRBJ2-7; TRBD1 is a possible D gene (6 bases). Trimming pared 0 bases from V and 3 bases from J, leaving 21 bases between. Germline V gene lookup returns CDR1 LNHDA and CDR2 SQIVND (reference sequence). The CDR3 has 18 residues. CDR3 sequence: CASSIELRTGRGGYEQYF. Written as DNA, the CDR3 is TGTGCCAGTAGTATAGAATTGCGCACAGGGAGAGGTGGCTACGAGCAGTACTTC.

CDR3: CASSYKGVGTEAFF. DNA of the CDR3: TGTGCCAGCAGTTATAAGGGGGTCGGCACTGAAGCTTTCTTT. The chain combines TRBV6-6 with TRBJ1-1; a weak D match, TRBD1 (6 bases). The length of the CDR3 is 14 residues. V lost 3 bases and J lost 4, with 12 bases in between. The germline V gene encodes CDR1 MNHNY and CDR2 SVGAGI (reference sequence).

The rearrangement uses TRBV15 and TRBJ1-1; the D gene is possibly TRBD1 (5 bases). The CDR3 is 15 amino acids. CDR1 is LNHNV and CDR2 is YYDKDF in the germline V gene (reference sequence). The V end lost 0 bases, the J end lost 5 bases, and 13 bases lay between the germline ends. The CDR3 DNA follows: TGTGCCACCAGCAGAGATCGGTTGGGGGGGACTGAAGCTTTCTTT. As protein: CATSRDRLGGTEAFF. Complete variable domain (other parts from reference TRBV15 and TRBJ1-1): DAMVIQNPRYQVTQFGKPVTLSCSQTLNHNVMYWYQQKSSQAPKLLFHYYDKDFNNEADTPDNFQSRRPNTSFCFLDIRSPGLGDTAMYLCATSRDRLGGTEAFFGQGTRLTVV.

The gene calls are TRBV28 and TRBJ1-1, with no clear D. Germline assignment: CDR1 MDHEN and CDR2 SYDVKM. This CDR3 has 11 amino acids. Trimming cost V 2 bases and J 7 bases, with 5 bases left between them. The CDR3 DNA reads as TGTGCCAGCAGTTTAGAGTTTGAAGCTTTCTTT. As protein: CASSLEFEAFF.

The chain links TRBV7-2 to TRBJ2-7; 7 bases agree with TRBD2. CDR1 SGHTA and CDR2 FQGNSA come from the germline V gene. V shed 5 bases and J 3 bases; nucleotides not matched to a gene: 7. The CDR3 is 14 residues long. CDR3 region: CASSKTSALYEQYF. The CDR3 nucleotides read TGTGCCAGCAGCAAAACTAGCGCGCTCTACGAGCAGTACTTC.

CDR3 residues: CASSPGTGNYNEQFF. CDR3 DNA: TGTGCCAGCAGTCCCGGGACAGGGAATTACAATGAGCAGTTCTTC. The rearrangement links TRBV7-3 to TRBJ2-1; 9 nucleotides agree with TRBD1. Germline V gene lookup returns CDR1 SGHTA and CDR2 FQGTGA. The junction had 7 bases not matched to a gene; V was cut back by 6 bases and J by 4 bases. CDR3 length equals 15 residues.

The chain has TRBV30 and TRBJ1-2, with 10 bases identical to TRBD1. Germline loops: CDR1 GTSNPN, CDR2 SVGIG (reference sequence). There are 14 residues in the CDR3. V trimming: 2 bases; J trimming: 2 bases; junction bases outside the gene matches: 2. CDR3 DNA: TGTGCCTGGAGTACGGGACAGGGGAACTATGGCTACACCTTC. Protein sequence: CAWSTGQGNYGYTF.

The chain recombines TRBV12-2 with TRBJ2-7; the table gives TRBD1 as D, unverified against the DNA. TRBV12-2 is a pseudogene locus. There are 17 residues in the CDR3. The CDR3 loop is CASRLARGTGIPYEQYV. CDR3 DNA: TGTGCAAGTCGCTTAGCGCGTGGGACAGGGATCCCCTACGAGCAGTACGTC.

The chain joins TRBV5-8 to TRBJ1-4; no clear D gene. Germline V gene data show CDR1 as SGHTS and CDR2 as YDEGEE. V lost 0 bases and J 2 bases, leaving 8 bases between the germline ends. This CDR3 has 15 residues. For the CDR3, the DNA is TGTGCCAGCAGCTTGGGGCAGGTGACTAATGAAAAACTGTTTTTT. The encoded protein is CASSLGQVTNEKLFF.

This chain connects TRBV7-8 to TRBJ1-6; unclear D gene. The length of the CDR3 is 12 residues. V lost 5 bases, J lost 7 bases, and 6 bases lay in between. Per germline, CDR1 SGHVS and CDR2 FQNEAQ. The CDR3 DNA follows: TGTGCCAGCAGCGCGCGGAATTCACCCCTCCACTTT. The encoded protein is CASSARNSPLHF.

The genes are TRBV7-9 and TRBJ2-4; the D gene is possibly TRBD1 (5 bases). Deletions cut 5 bases from V and 9 bases from J, with 14 bases between. Germline-derived CDR1 and CDR2 are SEHNR and FQNEAQ (reference sequence). The CDR3 length is 13 residues. The CDR3 spells CASSLGANGIQYF. In DNA form, the CDR3 reads TGTGCCAGCAGCCTAGGGGCAAACGGCATTCAGTACTTC.

The V and J genes are TRBV20-1 and TRBJ2-7, with 12 bases identical to TRBD2. In germline, CDR1 is DFQATT, CDR2 SNEGSKA (reference sequence). The CDR3 length is 11 residues. The ends lost 8 bases at V and 5 bases at J; junction bases unmatched: 1. The CDR3 DNA reads TGCAGTCGGACTAGCGGGAACGAGCAGTACTTC. It yields the protein CSRTSGNEQYF.

The CDR3 sequence is CASSVTGTGMNTEAFF. The CDR3 DNA is TGTGCCAGCAGCGTCACAGGGACGGGGATGAACACTGAAGCTTTCTTT. The chain is built from TRBV9 and TRBJ1-1; D perhaps matches TRBD1 (6 bases). The V gene's germline CDR1 is SGDLS and CDR2 YYNGEE. V dropped 2 bases and J dropped 0 bases, with 14 bases sitting between them. The CDR3 spans 16 residues.

Here the CDR3 reads CASSSPGGPSYEQFF. CDR3 sequence (DNA): TGTGCCAGTAGTTCGCCGGGGGGCCCCTCTTATGAGCAGTTCTTC. The rearrangement joins TRBV19 to TRBJ2-1; weak D call: TRBD2 (7 bases). The germline CDR1 and CDR2 sequences are LNHDA and SQIVND (reference sequence). The CDR3 spans 15 residues. V was cut by 5 bases and J by 8 bases, with 19 bases left in between. Drawing the rest from reference TRBV19 and TRBJ2-1, the complete variable domain is DGGITQSPKYLFRKEGQNVTLSCEQNLNHDAMYWYRQDPGQGLRLIYYSQIVNDFQKGDIAEGYSVSREKKESFPLTVTSAQKNPTAFYLCASSSPGGPSYEQFFGPGTRLTVL.

The chain carries TRBV18 and TRBJ2-3, with D possibly being TRBD1 (5 bases). With 0 bases removed from V and 2 bases from J, the gap between germline ends came to 12 bases. The V gene's germline CDR1 is KGHSH and CDR2 LQKENI. This CDR3 contains 16 residues. The CDR3 coding sequence is TGTGCCAGCTCACCACCGGAAGGGGTATTCACAGATACGCAGTATTTT. This encodes CASSPPEGVFTDTQYF.

The gene calls are TRBV18 and TRBJ2-1; 9 bases fit TRBD1. The germline CDR1 and CDR2 sequences are KGHSH and LQKENI. CDR3 size: 16 residues. Trimming at V came to 3 bases and at J to 15 bases, leaving 18 bases not matched to a gene. CDR3 DNA: TGTGCCAGCTCACCGGGGAGTTTTGACAGGGGGTTAAATCTGTTCTTC. Amino acids: CASSPGSFDRGLNLFF. Full variable domain (outside the CDR3, taken from reference TRBV18 and TRBJ2-1): NAGVMQNPRHLVRRRGQEARLRCSPMKGHSHVYWYRQLPEEGLKFMVYLQKENIIDESGMPKERFSAEFPKEGPSILRIQQVVRGDSAAYFCASSPGSFDRGLNLFFGPGTRLTVL.

The chain recombines TRBV19 with TRBJ1-3; tentatively, D is TRBD1 (5 bases). Germline V gene data show CDR1 as LNHDA and CDR2 as SQIVND (reference sequence). The CDR3 loop spans 14 amino acids. V was trimmed by 7 bases and J by 0 bases, leaving 10 bases between them. CDR3 protein: CASKKTDSGNTIYF. CDR3 nucleotide sequence: TGTGCCAGTAAAAAGACAGACTCTGGAAACACCATATATTTT.

This clone was seen a single time. J is TRBJ2-7 and V is TRBV7-9; perhaps TRBD1 as D (7 bases). CDR3 size: 16 residues. Per the germline V gene, CDR1 is SEHNR and CDR2 is FQNEAQ (reference sequence). V was shortened by 4 bases and J by 3 bases, with 19 bases between the two germline ends. DNA of the CDR3: TGTGCCAGCAGCTCCTTAGGCGGGACAGATGACTACGAGCAGTACTTC. Translated, it gives CASSSLGGTDDYEQYF.

V and J are TRBV7-2 and TRBJ2-1; D may be TRBD2 (5 bases). V gave up 7 bases and J gave up 9 bases, with 10 bases separating them. CDR1 and CDR2 (germline): SGHTA, FQGNSA. The CDR3 is 11 amino acids. The CDR3 protein is CASKGDIEQFF. In nucleotides, the CDR3 is TGTGCCAGCAAGGGAGACATTGAGCAGTTCTTC. The variable domain in full, completed from reference TRBV7-2 and TRBJ2-1, reads GAGVSQSPSNKVTEKGKDVELRCDPISGHTALYWYRQSLGQGLEFLIYFQGNSAPDKSGLPSDRFSAERTGGSVSTLTIQRTQQEDSAVYLCASKGDIEQFFGPGTRLTVL.

J is TRBJ2-1 and V is TRBV6-4, with TRBD1 matching over 9 bases. Germline V gene data show CDR1 as MRHNA and CDR2 as SNTAGT. The V gene end was trimmed by 6 bases and the J gene end by 3 bases; junction bases not matched to a gene: 6. CDR3 length: 15 residues. The CDR3 DNA is TGTGCCAGCAGCGAACCGGGACAGGGCTACAATGAGCAGTTCTTC. It yields the protein CASSEPGQGYNEQFF.

This sequence joins TRBV19 and TRBJ2-1; D is unresolved. The CDR3 spans 13 residues. Trimming took 7 bases from V and 2 from J, leaving 9 bases between them. Germline V gene sequence: CDR1 LNHDA, CDR2 SQIVND (reference sequence). CDR3 nucleotides: TGTGCCAGTACCGGCATGCCCTACAATGAGCAGTTCTTC. Translation: CASTGMPYNEQFF.

In this sample, this clone turned up once. The rearrangement joins TRBV24-1 to TRBJ2-1; 7 bases are shared with TRBD2. Germline assignment: CDR1 KGHDR and CDR2 SFDVKD. This CDR3 contains 16 residues. V lost 2 bases to trimming and J lost 2 bases; unmatched junction nucleotides: 5. CDR3 nucleotides: TGTGCCACCAGTGATTGGGAGGGAGGAACCTACAATGAGCAGTTCTTC. Translated: CATSDWEGGTYNEQFF.